A selection of T cell receptor beta chains follows, all from one sample in a study of cytomegalovirus exposure and HLA in healthy donors. The protocol was immunoSEQ multiplex PCR, while the TCRdb copy is restricted to in-frame clones and leaves out a portion. The sample holds 130,000 or so clones; 8.5% to 9% are singletons and the top ten take 6% to 7.5%. The sequencing input was PBMCs. The source of these receptors is a woman aged 40 to 50 in good health and CMV-seropositive. Both conserved end residues are part of each CDR3. The D gene is left open where the match is weak. Clone size is given for some rows only: seen once, a few or many times, or a class if the clone is expanded.

j_call v_call d_call clone_size cdr3_aa cdr3_nt
TRBJ1-5 TRBV27 TRBD1 few CASSTRTGGYDSNQPQHF TGTGCCAGCAGTACTCGGACAGGGGGGTATGATAGCAATCAGCCCCAGCATTTT
TRBJ2-3 TRBV5-4 TRBD2 few CASSARLARSTDTQYF TGTGCCAGCAGCGCAAGACTAGCGAGAAGCACAGATACGCAGTATTTT
TRBJ1-1 TRBV11-1 - - CASSLAQLSNTEAFF TGTGCCAGCAGCTTAGCCCAACTGTCGAACACTGAAGCTTTCTTT
TRBJ1-1 TRBV2 TRBD1 - CASKGTGGAFF TGTGCCAGCAAGGGGACAGGTGGAGCTTTCTTT
TRBJ1-5 TRBV4-2 TRBD1 - CASSQQDRGGNQPQHF TGTGCCAGCAGCCAGCAGGACAGGGGTGGGAATCAGCCCCAGCATTTT
TRBJ2-7 TRBV5-4 - - CASSLLAGDRYPHF TGTGCCAGCAGCTTGTTGGCAGGGGACCGATACCCCCACTTC
TRBJ1-1 TRBV6-6 - - CASLGQSFTEAFF TGTGCCAGCTTAGGACAGAGCTTCACCGAAGCTTTCTTT
TRBJ1-1 TRBV20-1 - few CSAPLNTEAFF TGCAGTGCTCCGTTGAACACTGAAGCTTTCTTT
TRBJ1-1 TRBV10-2 - - CAIRGGMNTEAFF TGCGCCATCCGGGGGGGGATGAACACTGAAGCTTTCTTT
TRBJ1-2 TRBV7-9 TRBD1 few CASFDRDRNYGYTF TGTGCCAGCTTCGACCGGGACAGAAACTATGGCTACACCTTC
TRBJ1-3 TRBV30 TRBD1 few CAWSDRGVSGNTIYF TGTGCCTGGAGCGACAGGGGTGTTTCGGGAAACACCATATATTTT
TRBJ1-4 TRBV25-1 TRBD1 few CASSESFGTGETNEKLFF TGTGCCAGCAGTGAATCTTTCGGGACAGGGGAAACTAATGAAAAACTGTTTTTT
TRBJ1-5 TRBV5-6 - - CASSIFLGTSNQPQHF TGTGCCAGCAGTATCTTCTTAGGGACTTCCAATCAGCCCCAGCATTTT
TRBJ1-1 TRBV10-3 - - CAISDRQANTEAFF TGTGCCATCAGTGACCGACAGGCCAACACTGAAGCTTTCTTT
TRBJ2-3 TRBV6-6 TRBD1 - CASKPQGKLTDTQYF TGTGCCAGCAAGCCACAGGGGAAGTTAACAGATACGCAGTATTTT
TRBJ2-3 TRBV7-9 TRBD2 few CASSSRTSGDTQYF TGTGCCAGCAGCTCCCGGACTAGCGGAGATACGCAGTATTTT
TRBJ1-4 TRBV7-2 TRBD1 - CASSFRDRGIGEKLFF TGTGCCAGCAGCTTCCGGGACAGGGGTATTGGTGAAAAACTGTTTTTT
TRBJ2-1 TRBV11-2 - - CASSLEGGVYSYNEQFF TGTGCCAGCAGCTTAGAGGGCGGGGTCTACTCCTACAATGAGCAGTTCTTC
TRBJ1-2 TRBV30 TRBD1 few CACGRGNYGYTF TGTGCCTGCGGCAGGGGGAACTATGGCTACACCTTC
TRBJ2-1 TRBV19 TRBD2 - CASSIVLADSYNEQFF TGTGCCAGTAGTATAGTCCTAGCGGACTCCTACAATGAGCAGTTCTTC
TRBJ1-4 TRBV25-1 - - CASSEYAGPANEKLFF TGTGCCAGCAGTGAATATGCGGGGCCAGCTAATGAAAAACTGTTTTTT
TRBJ2-2 TRBV7-2 - - CASSLVVRVGELFF TGTGCCAGCAGCTTAGTGGTACGGGTCGGGGAGCTGTTTTTT
TRBJ1-1 TRBV4-1 - few CASSRSWGVSSTEAFF TGCGCCAGCAGCCGCTCCTGGGGGGTATCGAGCACTGAAGCTTTCTTT
TRBJ2-1 TRBV6-1 TRBD1 few CASKPGQGNNEQFF TGTGCCAGTAAACCGGGACAGGGTAACAATGAGCAGTTCTTC
TRBJ2-7 TRBV10-1 - - CASSDSTALSYEQYF TGCGCCAGCAGTGATTCGACAGCCCTCTCCTACGAGCAGTACTTC
TRBJ2-7 TRBV6-1 TRBD1 few CASSGQGGGSYEQYF TGTGCCAGCAGTGGACAGGGCGGCGGCTCCTACGAGCAGTACTTC
TRBJ2-5 TRBV7-9 TRBD1 - CASSLGQGTLEQYF TGTGCCAGCAGCTTAGGACAGGGAACGTTAGAGCAGTACTTC
TRBJ2-7 TRBV5-5 TRBD1 - CASSPGDRGLSYEQYF TGTGCCAGCAGCCCCGGGGACAGGGGTTTGTCCTACGAGCAGTACTTC
TRBJ2-1 TRBV11-2 - - CASSVGQLNEQFF TGTGCCAGCAGCGTCGGACAACTTAATGAGCAGTTCTTC